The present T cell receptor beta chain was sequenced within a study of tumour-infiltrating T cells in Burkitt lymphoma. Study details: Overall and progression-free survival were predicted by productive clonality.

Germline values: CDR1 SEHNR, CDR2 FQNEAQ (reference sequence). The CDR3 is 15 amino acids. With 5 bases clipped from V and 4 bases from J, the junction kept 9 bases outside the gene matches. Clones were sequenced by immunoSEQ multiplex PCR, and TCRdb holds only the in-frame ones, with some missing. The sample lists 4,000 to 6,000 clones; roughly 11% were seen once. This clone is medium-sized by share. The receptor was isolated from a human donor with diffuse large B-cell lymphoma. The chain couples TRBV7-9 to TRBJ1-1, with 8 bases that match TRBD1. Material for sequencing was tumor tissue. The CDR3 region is CASSGRQGTVTEAFF. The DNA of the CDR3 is TGTGCCAGCAGCGGGCGACAGGGGACTGTCACTGAAGCTTTCTTT. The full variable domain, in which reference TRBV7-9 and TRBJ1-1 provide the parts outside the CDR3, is DTGVSQNPRHKITKRGQNVTFRCDPISEHNRLYWYRQTLGQGPEFLTYFQNEAQLEKSRLLSDRFSAERPKGSFSTLEIQRTEQGDSAMYLCASSGRQGTVTEAFFGQGTRLTVV.